A single sample is the source of the 5 T cell receptor beta chains below, sequenced in a study of blood T cell repertoires in COVID-19. Assay used: immunoSEQ multiplex PCR; TCRdb lists only in-frame clones, some missing. The table lists about 100,000 clones, 80% to 95% of them singletons. Sequencing used peripheral blood. The receptors originated from a man between 50 and 59 years old with active COVID-19.

V gene TRBV12-5 combines with J gene TRBJ2-3; D possibly corresponds to TRBD1 (5 bases). Germline-derived CDR1 and CDR2 are LGHNT and FRNRAP. V gave up 3 bases and J gave up 0 bases, with 7 bases separating them. The CDR3 sequence is 14 residues long. This chain's CDR3 is CASGLGVSTDTQYF. The CDR3 coding sequence is TGTGCTAGTGGTTTAGGGGTTAGCACAGATACGCAGTATTTT.

V and J are TRBV5-1 and TRBJ2-5; 9 bases are shared with TRBD1. Per the germline V gene, CDR1 is SGHRS and CDR2 is YFSETQ. The CDR3 covers 14 residues. Trimming at V came to 7 bases and at J to 2 bases, leaving 6 bases not matched to a gene. The DNA for the CDR3 is TGCGCCAGCCGATCTGGGACAGGGCAAGAGACCCAGTACTTC. This gives the protein CASRSGTGQETQYF. Using reference TRBV5-1 and TRBJ2-5 for the parts outside the CDR3, the full variable domain is KAGVTQTPRYLIKTRGQQVTLSCSPISGHRSVSWYQQTPGQGLQFLFEYFSETQRNKGNFPGRFSGRQFSNSRSEMNVSTLELGDSALYLCASRSGTGQETQYFGPGTRLLVL.

This chain joins TRBV4-1 and TRBJ2-5; D remains unclear. V lost 3 bases, J lost 0 bases, and 14 bases lay in between. Germline CDR1 is MGHRA and CDR2 is YSYEKL. The CDR3 is 16 amino acids. CDR3 DNA: TGCGCCAGCAGCCAGAGCCCTTACAGCAACCAAGAGACCCAGTACTTC. Residues: CASSQSPYSNQETQYF.

The chain uses TRBV6-5 and TRBJ1-1, with TRBD1 matching 9 bases. V was pared by 5 bases and J by 12 bases, with 10 bases of the junction left unmatched. The CDR3 is 13 residues long. Germline CDR1 and CDR2: MNHEY and SVGAGI. CDR3 sequence reads: CASSKQGASKTFF. The CDR3 DNA follows: TGTGCCAGCAGTAAACAGGGGGCTAGTAAAACTTTCTTT.

In this sample, this clone turned up once. This CDR3 is CAISESNSGEQYF. As DNA, the CDR3 is TGTGCCATCAGTGAGTCGAACTCTGGCGAGCAGTACTTC. The chain links TRBV10-3 to TRBJ2-7; D remains ambiguous. There are 13 residues in the CDR3. CDR1 and CDR2 (germline): ENHRY, SYGVKD. The ends were cut back, 0 bases at V and 6 bases at J, with 9 bases in the middle.